The 6 T cell receptor beta chains below all came from one sample that was sequenced in a study of T cell responses to AZD1222 COVID-19 vaccine. Here immunoSEQ multiplex PCR was the method, and the copy in TCRdb shows in-frame clones only, minus some. The sample lists about 120,000 clones, more than 80% occurring once. This specimen was peripheral blood, taken on day 0 of AZD1222 vaccination. Receptor source: an adult in good health.

The rearrangement joins TRBV10-3 to TRBJ1-1, with 10 nucleotides matching TRBD1. Unmatched junction bases numbered 3, after V lost 6 bases and J lost 5 bases. CDR1 and CDR2 (germline): ENHRY, SYGVKD. The CDR3 totals 13 residues. This CDR3 is CAIRGTGDTEAFF. Written as DNA, the CDR3 is TGTGCCATCAGGGGGACAGGGGATACTGAAGCTTTCTTT.

The V and J genes are TRBV10-2 and TRBJ1-5; D uncertain. The CDR3 extends over 18 amino acids. Germline lookup yields CDR1 WSHSY and CDR2 SAAADI. V lost 2 bases and J 0 bases, leaving 17 bases between the germline ends. The CDR3 region has the DNA TGCGCCAGCAGTGAGAAGAGGCCGGTGGGAGGTAGCAATCAGCCCCAGCATTTT. Its protein is CASSEKRPVGGSNQPQHF.

V gene TRBV3-1 (or the pseudogene TRBV3-2) combines with J gene TRBJ1-2, with D uncertain. Per germline, CDR1 LGHDT and CDR2 YNNKEL (reference sequence). The CDR3 sequence is 12 residues long. Trimming cost V 4 bases and J 2 bases, with 5 bases left between them. Here the CDR3 reads CASSRGNYGYTF. The CDR3, as DNA: TGTGCCAGCAGCCGTGGGAACTATGGCTACACCTTC.

The chain is built from TRBV6-6 and TRBJ2-3; 7 nucleotides line up with TRBD2. Germline V gives CDR1 MNHNY, CDR2 SVGAGI (reference sequence). This CDR3 is built from 14 residues. The trim removed 2 bases at V and 3 bases at J, leaving 2 bases unmatched. The CDR3: CASSYGGGTDTQYF. Here the CDR3 DNA reads TGTGCCAGCAGTTACGGCGGGGGTACAGATACGCAGTATTTT.

This clone was seen only once. The chain uses TRBV19 and TRBJ2-5; D possibly uses TRBD1 or TRBD2 (5 bases each). V was clipped by 4 bases and J by 2 bases, with 11 bases between them. Germline CDR1 and CDR2: LNHDA and SQIVND (reference sequence). This CDR3 is built from 14 residues. Here the CDR3 DNA reads TGTGCCAGTAGTACTCCCTGGGGGCAAGAGACCCAGTACTTC. Protein sequence: CASSTPWGQETQYF.

This clone was seen a single time. The rearrangement joins TRBV7-2 to TRBJ2-1; TRBD1 matches at 7 bases. This CDR3 is 16 amino acids long. CDR1 SGHTA and CDR2 FQGNSA come from the germline V gene. With V trimmed by 1 base and J by 6 bases, 9 bases remained unmatched. The chain's CDR3 is CASSLVTGKKANEQFF. DNA of the CDR3: TGTGCCAGCAGCTTAGTGACAGGGAAGAAGGCCAATGAGCAGTTCTTC.